The next 14 T cell receptor beta chains were all read from a single sample in a study of blood T cells in healthy people across ages (dated by TCRdb to the mid-2010s). Libraries were constructed by 5' RACE. Instrument on record: Illumina HiSeq 2500. A second PCR of about 7 to 12 cycles was performed with a sample-barcoded 5' primer and a J-beta primer mix. The public reads were quality trimmed at Q25 with fastp and then assembled into clones with MiXCR by TCRdb, keeping productive beta chains. Records with the same CDR3 protein are collapsed into one entry carrying the most frequent genes and DNA. In all, the sample holds 750,000 to 950,000 distinct CDR3 sequences, and under 35% of those were seen once. Around 9.6% of the sample goes to the ten largest clones. The sample was also reused in another study, on T cells of mothers and their children.

Sequencing was done on a sample of blood. These receptors originate from a woman in her thirties or forties in good health.

The chain uses TRBV7-3 and TRBJ1-1; D is ambiguous. This CDR3 region has 15 residues. Germline V gene sequence: CDR1 SGHTA, CDR2 FQGTGA. The V gene lost 6 bases and the J gene lost 6 bases, with 20 bases spanning the gap. The CDR3, as DNA: TGTGCCAGCAGTGCAACGCCCGCGCCCCTGTCTGAAGCTTTCTTT. Its translation: CASSATPAPLSEAFF.

Details on this clonotype: A read error may account for a junction end that differs from germline. This chain uses TRBV5-5 with TRBJ1-2; unclear D gene. The CDR3 runs to 14 residues. Germline V gives CDR1 SGHKS, CDR2 YYEKEE (reference sequence). The CDR3, as DNA: TGTGCCTGCAGCTTGGTTTCCGGGCCCTATGGCTACACCTTC. Protein: CACSLVSGPYGYTF.

The V and J genes are TRBV4-2 and TRBJ2-1; D unclear. The V and J ends lost 1 base and 7 bases respectively, with 8 bases between them. Germline assignment: CDR1 LGHNA and CDR2 YNFKEQ. CDR3 length equals 13 residues. The CDR3 DNA reads as TGTGCCAGCAGCCAAGGCCCAGAAAATGAGCAGTTCTTC. It yields the protein CASSQGPENEQFF.

The CDR3: CASSQPTGGINEQFF. CDR3 in DNA: TGTGCCAGCAGCCAACCGACAGGGGGTATCAATGAGCAGTTCTTC. The chain joins TRBV7-8 to TRBJ2-1; 9 nucleotides line up with TRBD1. CDR3 length equals 15 residues. The junction had 8 bases not matched to a gene; V was cut back by 5 bases and J by 6 bases. Germline CDR1 SGHVS, CDR2 FQNEAQ.

The chain uses TRBV3-1 and TRBJ2-5; TRBD2 agrees at 8 bases. This CDR3 contains 16 residues. CDR1 is LGHDT, CDR2 YNNKEL, per germline (reference sequence). Unmatched junction bases numbered 8, after V lost 0 bases and J lost 5 bases. This CDR3 is CASSQDQTSAWETQYF. The CDR3 DNA reads as TGTGCCAGCAGCCAAGATCAGACTAGCGCGTGGGAGACCCAGTACTTC.

This clonotype was observed a single time. A read error is possible here, since a much larger clone lies one base away. The chain couples TRBV15 to TRBJ2-5; 10 bases map to TRBD2. Per germline, CDR1 LNHNV and CDR2 YYDKDF (reference sequence). V gave up 0 bases and J gave up 2 bases; unmatched junction bases: 0. CDR3 length: 15 residues. The DNA for the CDR3 is TGTGCCACCAGCAGAGAACTAGCGGGGCAAGAGACCCAGTACTTC. This sequence encodes CATSRELAGQETQYF.

This sequence joins TRBV28 and TRBJ2-3; D not resolved. Germline V gene data show CDR1 as MDHEN and CDR2 as SYDVKM. The CDR3 contains 12 residues. V lost 5 bases to trimming and J lost 7 bases, with 10 bases between them. CDR3 nucleotide sequence: TGTGCCAGCAGTCTGCTACGGAATACGCAGTATTTT. It translates to CASSLLRNTQYF.

The sample holds many counts of this clonotype. The V and J genes are TRBV6-2 or TRBV6-3 and TRBJ2-7, with TRBD1 matching 7 bases. This CDR3 is built from 13 residues. The germline gives CDR1 MNHEY, CDR2 SVGEGT. Germline trimming cut 6 bases from V and 9 bases from J; bases unmatched to any gene: 11. The DNA for the CDR3 is TGTGCCAGCAGCCCCATACAGGGGCTAGGGCAGTACTTC. It encodes CASSPIQGLGQYF.

This clonotype was counted only a few times. This chain connects TRBV3-1 to TRBJ2-7, with a possible D match to TRBD2 (5 bases). Deletions cut 0 bases from V and 4 bases from J, with 13 bases between. Looked up from germline, CDR1 is LGHDT and CDR2 is YNNKEL (reference sequence). This CDR3 has 15 amino acids. The CDR3 spells CASSQDSLALYEQYF. In DNA form, the CDR3 reads TGTGCCAGCAGCCAAGATTCCTTAGCGCTATACGAGCAGTACTTC.

V usage is TRBV14 and J usage is TRBJ1-2; D call uncertain. The CDR3 is made up of 13 amino acids. Germline V gene sequence: CDR1 SGHDN, CDR2 FVKESK. V was trimmed by 5 bases and J by 9 bases, leaving 16 bases between them. The CDR3 DNA sequence: TGTGCCAGCAGCTTCCGCGACATGCGGAGCTACACCTTC. It encodes CASSFRDMRSYTF.

DNA of the CDR3: TGTGCCAGTACCAGTCTTGGAGATACGCAGTATTTT. This translates into CASTSLGDTQYF. The chain combines TRBV19 with TRBJ2-3; no definite D call. The CDR3 is made up of 12 amino acids. Germline CDR1 reads LNHDA; CDR2 reads SQIVND (reference sequence). Trimming stripped 7 bases from V and 5 bases from J, with 10 bases between. Looking up the rest from reference TRBV19 and TRBJ2-3 gives the full variable domain: DGGITQSPKYLFRKEGQNVTLSCEQNLNHDAMYWYRQDPGQGLRLIYYSQIVNDFQKGDIAEGYSVSREKKESFPLTVTSAQKNPTAFYLCASTSLGDTQYFGPGTRLTVL.

This clonotype appeared a few times. The chain links TRBV12-3 or TRBV12-4 to TRBJ2-1; TRBD1 aligns across 8 bases. Trimming cost V 5 bases and J 9 bases; bases outside gene matches: 6. This CDR3 is built from 13 residues. CDR3 amino acids: CASSPRDRFEQFF. DNA of the CDR3: TGTGCCAGCAGTCCGAGGGACAGGTTTGAGCAGTTCTTC.

In its sample, this clonotype was seen many times. The chain is built from TRBV5-5 and TRBJ2-1, with no clear D. This CDR3 spans 12 amino acids. Trimming took off 0 bases at V and 9 bases at J, with 7 bases between the two ends. The V gene's germline CDR1 is SGHKS and CDR2 YYEKEE (reference sequence). CDR3 DNA: TGTGCCAGCAGCTTGGGGGCGGCTGAGCAGTTCTTC. It encodes CASSLGAAEQFF.

This clonotype was found once. The chain carries TRBV7-9 and TRBJ2-1; D could derive from TRBD1 or TRBD2 (5 bases each). From germline, CDR1 is SEHNR and CDR2 FQNEAQ (reference sequence). The ends were cut back, 5 bases at V and 2 bases at J, with 13 bases in the middle. The CDR3 has 15 amino acids. CDR3 sequence (DNA): TGTGCCAGCAGCCTCCGGGACGCCGCCTACAATGAGCAGTTCTTC. It is translated as CASSLRDAAYNEQFF.